The sequence of this T cell receptor beta chain was determined in a study of T cell changes during pregnancy in multiple sclerosis. CDR1 MDHEN and CDR2 SYDVKM come from the germline V gene. Trimming took 6 bases from V and 1 from J; bases not matched to a gene: 20. The CDR3 has 21 amino acids. Method: immunoSEQ multiplex PCR; TCRdb's copy keeps in-frame clones and lacks some. The sample yields roughly 59,000 clones, approximately 92% seen once. This specimen was CD4+ T cells from peripheral blood mononuclear cells, taken before pregnancy. This TCR was recovered from a female donor with multiple sclerosis, enrolled in a pregnancy study. The chain employs TRBV28 and TRBJ2-6; 8 positions agree with TRBD1. The CDR3 bases are TGTGCCAGCAGCCCTTTAATCTACAGGACAGGGTTCCAGTCTGGGGCCAACGTCCTGACTTTC. This codes for CASSPLIYRTGFQSGANVLTF.